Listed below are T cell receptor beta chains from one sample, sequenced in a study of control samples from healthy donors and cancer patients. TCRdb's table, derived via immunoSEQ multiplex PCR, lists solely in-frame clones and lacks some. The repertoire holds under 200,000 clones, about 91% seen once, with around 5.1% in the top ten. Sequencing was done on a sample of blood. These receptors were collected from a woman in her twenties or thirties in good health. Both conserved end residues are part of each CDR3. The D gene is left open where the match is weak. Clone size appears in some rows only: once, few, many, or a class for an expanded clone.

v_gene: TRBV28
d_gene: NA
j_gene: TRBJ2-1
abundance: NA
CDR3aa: CATGVAESYNEQFF
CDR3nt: TGTGCCACCGGGGTAGCTGAATCTTACAATGAGCAGTTCTTC

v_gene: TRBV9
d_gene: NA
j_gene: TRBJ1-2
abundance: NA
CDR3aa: CASSPPTGNGYTF
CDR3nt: TGTGCCAGCAGCCCCCCTACAGGGAATGGCTACACCTTC

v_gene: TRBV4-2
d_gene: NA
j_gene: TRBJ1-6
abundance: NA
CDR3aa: CASSQAAGSPLHF
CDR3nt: TGTGCCAGCAGCCAGGCGGCGGGGTCACCCCTCCACTTT

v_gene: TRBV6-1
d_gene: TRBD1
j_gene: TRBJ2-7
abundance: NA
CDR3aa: CASSEGTGTYEQYF
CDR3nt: TGTGCCAGCAGTGAAGGGACAGGGACCTACGAGCAGTACTTC

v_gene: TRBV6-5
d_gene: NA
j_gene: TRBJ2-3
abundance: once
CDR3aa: CASSLGGGGTQYF
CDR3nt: TGTGCCAGCAGTCTAGGGGGTGGTGGTACGCAGTATTTT

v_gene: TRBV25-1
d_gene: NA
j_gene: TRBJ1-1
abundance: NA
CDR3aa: CASSDPSELNTEAFF
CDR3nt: TGTGCCAGCAGTGATCCCAGTGAATTGAACACTGAAGCTTTCTTT

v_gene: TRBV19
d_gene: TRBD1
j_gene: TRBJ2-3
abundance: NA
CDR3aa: CASSIAGRGTDTQYF
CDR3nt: TGTGCCAGTAGTATAGCGGGCAGGGGGACAGATACGCAGTATTTT

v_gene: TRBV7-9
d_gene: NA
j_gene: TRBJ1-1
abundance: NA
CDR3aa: CASSLETHYTEAFF
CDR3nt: TGTGCCAGCAGCTTAGAGACACATTACACTGAAGCTTTCTTT

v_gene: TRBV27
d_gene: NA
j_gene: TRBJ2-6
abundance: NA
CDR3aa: CASSLQLSGANVLTF
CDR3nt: TGTGCCAGCAGTTTACAACTCTCTGGGGCCAACGTCCTGACTTTC

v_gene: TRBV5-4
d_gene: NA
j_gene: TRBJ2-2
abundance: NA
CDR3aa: CATLLRGTGELFF
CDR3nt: TGTGCCACCCTCCTGAGGGGCACCGGGGAGCTGTTTTTT

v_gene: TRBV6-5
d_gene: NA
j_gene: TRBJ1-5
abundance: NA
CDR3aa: CASSYSNGNQPQHF
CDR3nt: TGTGCCAGCAGTTACTCGAATGGGAATCAGCCCCAGCATTTT

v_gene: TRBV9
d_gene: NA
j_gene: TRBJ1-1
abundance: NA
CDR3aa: CASSVALGVGEAFF
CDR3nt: TGTGCCAGCAGCGTAGCTCTGGGTGTGGGTGAAGCTTTCTTT

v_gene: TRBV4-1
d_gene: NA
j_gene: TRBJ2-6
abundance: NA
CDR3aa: CASSRRRDTVSSGANVLTF
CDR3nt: TGCGCCAGCAGCCGACGACGGGACACCGTGAGCTCTGGGGCCAACGTCCTGACTTTC

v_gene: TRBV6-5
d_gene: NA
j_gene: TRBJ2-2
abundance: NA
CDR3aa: CASRTGFDGELFF
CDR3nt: TGTGCCAGCAGAACAGGGTTCGACGGGGAGCTGTTTTTT

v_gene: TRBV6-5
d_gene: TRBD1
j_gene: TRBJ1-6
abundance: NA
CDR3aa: CASSAQGAFSPLHF
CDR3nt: TGTGCCAGCAGCGCCCAGGGGGCATTTTCACCCCTCCACTTT

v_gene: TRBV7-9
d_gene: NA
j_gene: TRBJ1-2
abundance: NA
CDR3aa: CASSRDGNYGYTF
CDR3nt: TGTGCCAGCAGTCGGGACGGCAACTATGGCTACACCTTC

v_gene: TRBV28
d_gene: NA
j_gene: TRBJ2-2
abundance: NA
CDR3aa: CASSLSLGRSGELFF
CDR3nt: TGTGCCAGCAGTTTGAGTCTGGGGCGTAGCGGGGAGCTGTTTTTT

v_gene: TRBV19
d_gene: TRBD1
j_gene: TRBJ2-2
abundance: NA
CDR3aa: CASSSRQGITGELFF
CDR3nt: TGTGCCAGTAGTTCCCGACAGGGGATTACCGGGGAGCTGTTTTTT

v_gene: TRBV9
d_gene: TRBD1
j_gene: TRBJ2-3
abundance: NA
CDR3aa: CASSPSGGQASTDTQYF
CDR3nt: TGTGCCAGCAGCCCCAGTGGGGGACAGGCTAGCACAGATACGCAGTATTTT

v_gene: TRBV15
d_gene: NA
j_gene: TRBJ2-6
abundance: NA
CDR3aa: CATSRGGVSGANVLTF
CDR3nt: TGTGCCACCAGCCGAGGGGGAGTCTCTGGGGCCAACGTCCTGACTTTC

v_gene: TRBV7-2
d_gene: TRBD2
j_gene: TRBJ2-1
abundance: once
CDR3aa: CASSPPGLVLFNEQFF
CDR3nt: TGTGCCAGCAGCCCGCCGGGACTAGTCTTATTCAATGAGCAGTTCTTC

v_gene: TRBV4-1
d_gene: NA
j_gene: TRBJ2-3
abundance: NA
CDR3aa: CASSQGVRQDTDTQYF
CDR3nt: TGCGCCAGCAGCCAAGGAGTAAGACAAGACACAGATACGCAGTATTTT

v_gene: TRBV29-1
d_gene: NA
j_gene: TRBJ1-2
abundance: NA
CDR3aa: CSVPRTGNYGYTF
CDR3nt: TGCAGCGTTCCCCGGACGGGAAACTATGGCTACACCTTC

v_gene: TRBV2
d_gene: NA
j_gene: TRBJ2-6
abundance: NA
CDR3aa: CASAGMTANVLTF
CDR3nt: TGTGCCAGCGCGGGGATGACGGCCAACGTCCTGACTTTC

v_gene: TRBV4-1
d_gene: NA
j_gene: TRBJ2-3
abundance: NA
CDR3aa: CASSQDGARTDTQYF
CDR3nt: TGCGCCAGCAGCCAAGATGGGGCTCGCACAGATACGCAGTATTTT

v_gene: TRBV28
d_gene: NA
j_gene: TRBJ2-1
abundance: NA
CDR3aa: CASSFLFQRAEQFF
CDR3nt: TGTGCCAGCAGTTTTTTGTTCCAGCGGGCGGAGCAGTTCTTC

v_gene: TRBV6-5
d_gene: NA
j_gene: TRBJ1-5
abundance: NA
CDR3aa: CASTTRAGGNQPQHF
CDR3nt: TGTGCCAGCACTACCAGGGCGGGTGGCAATCAGCCCCAGCATTTT

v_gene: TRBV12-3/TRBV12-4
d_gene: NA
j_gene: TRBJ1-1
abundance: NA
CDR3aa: CASKRAAEAFF
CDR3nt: TGTGCCAGCAAAAGGGCCGCTGAAGCTTTCTTT

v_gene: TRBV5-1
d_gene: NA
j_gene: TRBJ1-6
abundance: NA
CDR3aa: CASSLALGRRVSPLHF
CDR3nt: TGCGCCAGCAGCTTGGCCCTGGGTCGGAGAGTTTCACCCCTCCACTTT

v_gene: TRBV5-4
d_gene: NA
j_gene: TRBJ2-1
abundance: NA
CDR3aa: CASSQIQGEQFF
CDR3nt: TGTGCCAGCAGCCAAATCCAGGGTGAGCAGTTCTTC

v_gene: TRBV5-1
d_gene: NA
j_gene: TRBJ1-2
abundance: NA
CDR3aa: CASRSPGWDGYTF
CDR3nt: TGCGCCAGCAGGTCCCCGGGGTGGGATGGCTACACCTTC

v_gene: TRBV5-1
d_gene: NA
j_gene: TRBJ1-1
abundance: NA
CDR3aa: CASSRIPGRSNTEAFF
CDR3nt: TGCGCCAGCAGCAGGATACCGGGACGGTCGAACACTGAAGCTTTCTTT

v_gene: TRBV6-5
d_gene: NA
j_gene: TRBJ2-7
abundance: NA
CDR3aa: CASNGRYYEQYF
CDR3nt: TGTGCCAGCAACGGACGGTACTACGAGCAGTACTTC

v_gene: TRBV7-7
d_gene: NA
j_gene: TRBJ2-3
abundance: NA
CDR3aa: CASSLAGRSTDTQYF
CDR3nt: TGTGCTAGCAGCTTAGCCGGTCGTAGTACAGATACGCAGTATTTT

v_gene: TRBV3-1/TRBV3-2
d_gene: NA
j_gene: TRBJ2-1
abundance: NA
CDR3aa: CASQESGTSYNEQFF
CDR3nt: TGTGCCAGCCAGGAGTCGGGGACCTCCTACAATGAGCAGTTCTTC

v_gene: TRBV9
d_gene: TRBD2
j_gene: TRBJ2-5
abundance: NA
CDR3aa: CASSALAGGLETQYF
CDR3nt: TGTGCCAGCAGCGCTTTAGCGGGGGGGCTCGAGACCCAGTACTTC

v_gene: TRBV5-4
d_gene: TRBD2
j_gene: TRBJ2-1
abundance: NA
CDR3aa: CASSASGRRNEQFF
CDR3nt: TGTGCCAGCAGTGCTAGCGGGAGACGCAATGAGCAGTTCTTC

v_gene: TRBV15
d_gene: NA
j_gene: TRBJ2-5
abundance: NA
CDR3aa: CATSRVKVETQYF
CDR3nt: TGTGCCACCAGCAGAGTGAAGGTGGAGACCCAGTACTTC

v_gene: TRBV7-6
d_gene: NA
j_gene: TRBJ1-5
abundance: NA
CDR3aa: CASSLYPSVSRDQPQHF
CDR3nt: TGTGCCAGCAGCTTATACCCATCAGTCTCGCGGGATCAGCCCCAGCATTTT

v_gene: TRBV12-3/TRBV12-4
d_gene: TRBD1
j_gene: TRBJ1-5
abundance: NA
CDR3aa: CASRPGGNQPQHF
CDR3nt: TGTGCCAGCAGACCAGGGGGAAATCAGCCCCAGCATTTT

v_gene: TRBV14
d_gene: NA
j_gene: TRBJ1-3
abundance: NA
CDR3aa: CASRQFNSGNTIYF
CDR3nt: TGTGCCAGCAGACAGTTTAATTCTGGAAACACCATATATTTT